This T cell receptor beta chain emerged from a study of shared clonotypes between healthy human individuals. Findings and caveats of the study: The study found roughly 5% of naive CD4 clonotypes shared across a handful of donors. Clonotype sharing levels among donors were expected to vary with sequencing depth.

V lost 0 bases and J lost 2; bases outside the gene matches: 2. Germline CDR1 reads MDHEN; CDR2 reads SYDVKM. The CDR3 has 15 residues. Genomic DNA (from each subset) was split evenly across several immunoSEQ plates. Only in-frame clones appear in the TCRdb table, and some are missing; sequencing was by immunoSEQ multiplex PCR. The sample lists more than 500,000 clones; around 96% were seen once. A word on this clone: What it binds is not known.

CD8 cells classed as naive were CD45RO-negative and positively selected for CCR7, excluding terminally differentiated effector memory CD45RA+ cells. The study drew its donors from healthy HIV-negative adults without recent acute infections or vaccinations. The rearrangement joins TRBV28 to TRBJ2-7; 9 bases map to TRBD2. This TCR came from a woman aged 30 to 39 in good health. Sequenced sample: naive CD8+ T cells sorted from blood. CDR3 region: CASSLWAGGPYEQYF. The CDR3 coding sequence is TGTGCCAGCAGTTTATGGGCGGGAGGGCCCTACGAGCAGTACTTC.